The source of this TCR beta chain is a study of cytomegalovirus exposure and HLA in healthy donors. Trimming shortened V by 2 bases and J by 6 bases, and 14 bases separated the two germline ends. CDR3 length: 14 residues. The germline V gene encodes CDR1 MNHEY and CDR2 SMNVEV (reference sequence). Findings of the study overall: Three CMV-associated chains proved CMV antigen-specific in vitro.

As concerns this clone: Antigen specificity is unknown.

Data came from immunoSEQ multiplex PCR; TCRdb stores just in-frame clones and leaves some out. This sample has about 260,000 clones, with less than 95% found just once. The source is a woman in her 30s in good health and CMV-seronegative. Sequencing was performed on PBMCs. The chain links TRBV27 to TRBJ2-7; D is unresolved. The CDR3 DNA sequence: TGTGCCAGCAGTTTAAAGCGATCCTCATCCGAGCAGTACTTC. It yields the protein CASSLKRSSSEQYF.